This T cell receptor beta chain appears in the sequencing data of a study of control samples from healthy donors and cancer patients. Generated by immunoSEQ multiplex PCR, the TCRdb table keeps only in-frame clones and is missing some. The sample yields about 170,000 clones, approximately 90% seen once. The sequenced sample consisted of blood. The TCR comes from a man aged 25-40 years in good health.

CDR3 sequence (DNA): TGTGCCAGCAGCTTACTGGGAAAATGGGTATACGAGCAGTACTTC. It encodes CASSLLGKWVYEQYF. The chain joins TRBV13 to TRBJ2-7; D uncertain. CDR1 is PRHDT, CDR2 FYEKMQ, per germline (reference sequence). This CDR3 comprises 15 residues. V gave up 2 bases and J gave up 4 bases, with 15 bases separating them.